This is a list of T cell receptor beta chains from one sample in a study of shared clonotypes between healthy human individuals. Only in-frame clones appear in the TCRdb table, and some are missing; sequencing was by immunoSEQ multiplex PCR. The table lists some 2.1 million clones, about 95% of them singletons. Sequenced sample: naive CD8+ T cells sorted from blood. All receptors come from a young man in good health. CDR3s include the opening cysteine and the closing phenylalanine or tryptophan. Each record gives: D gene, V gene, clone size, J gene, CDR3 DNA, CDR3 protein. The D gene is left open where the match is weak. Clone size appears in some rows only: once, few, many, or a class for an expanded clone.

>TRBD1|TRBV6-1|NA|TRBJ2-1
TGTGCCAGCAGTGTTGGCCCCGGGACAGGGTATGAGCAGTTCTTC
CASSVGPGTGYEQFF
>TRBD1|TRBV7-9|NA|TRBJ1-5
TGTGCCAGCAGCTCCACAGGGGAATCGGGTCAGCCCCAGCATTTT
CASSSTGESGQPQHF
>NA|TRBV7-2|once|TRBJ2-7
TGTGCCAGCAGCCCTGGGGGGAGCGAGCAGTACTTC
CASSPGGSEQYF
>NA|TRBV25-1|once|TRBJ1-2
TGTGCCAGCAGTGATGTGGGAAGCGGCTATGGCTACACCTTC
CASSDVGSGYGYTF
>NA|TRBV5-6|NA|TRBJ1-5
TGTGCCAGCAGCTTGGGTCGTTACGCTGAGCCCCAGCATTTT
CASSLGRYAEPQHF
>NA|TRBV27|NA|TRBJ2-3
TGTGCCAGCAGCAGCGCCAGGGATACGCAGTATTTT
CASSSARDTQYF
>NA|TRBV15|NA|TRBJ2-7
TGTGCCACCAGCAGAGAGGGTGACAACTACGAGCAGTACTTC
CATSREGDNYEQYF
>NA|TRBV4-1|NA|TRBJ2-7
TGCGCCAGCAGCCAAGGCGGGAAACTTTCCTACGAGCAGTACTTC
CASSQGGKLSYEQYF
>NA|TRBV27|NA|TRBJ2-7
TGTGCCAGCGGGACCTTCGAGCAGTACTTC
CASGTFEQYF
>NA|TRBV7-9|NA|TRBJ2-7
TGTGCCAGCAGCTTAGATCCCCGGGGCGGGACCTACGAGCAGTACTTC
CASSLDPRGGTYEQYF
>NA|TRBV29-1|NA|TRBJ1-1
TGCAGCGTTGAAGAAAACACTGAAGCTTTCTTT
CSVEENTEAFF
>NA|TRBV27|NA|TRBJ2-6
TGTGCCAGCAGTTTCCTCAGGGAAACTGGGGCCAACGTCCTGACTTTC
CASSFLRETGANVLTF
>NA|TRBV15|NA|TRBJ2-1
TGTGCCACCGGGGGCGGAACAAGCTCCTACAATGAGCAGTTCTTC
CATGGGTSSYNEQFF
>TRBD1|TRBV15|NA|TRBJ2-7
TGTGCCACCAGCAAGACAGGGGGGAGCTACGAGCAGTACTTC
CATSKTGGSYEQYF
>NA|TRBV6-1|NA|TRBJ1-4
TGTGCCAGCAGTGAATATTTGCAGGGCGGTCAGATGTTTGAAAAACTGTTTTTT
CASSEYLQGGQMFEKLFF
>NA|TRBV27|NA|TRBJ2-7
TGTGCCAGCAGTTCGAAGGGAAACTACGAGCAGTACTTC
CASSSKGNYEQYF
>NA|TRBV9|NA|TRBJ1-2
TGTGCCAGCAGCGTAGTGACAGATTCTAACTATGGCTACACCTTC
CASSVVTDSNYGYTF
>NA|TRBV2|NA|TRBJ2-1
TGTGCCAGCAGTGAAGCACTGGCTAGTGAGCAGTTCTTC
CASSEALASEQFF
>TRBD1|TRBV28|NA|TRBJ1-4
TGTGCCAGCAGTGAAACAGGGGGTCCTAATGAAAAACTGTTTTTT
CASSETGGPNEKLFF
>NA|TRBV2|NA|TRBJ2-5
TGTGCCAGCTGGGGGTTCGGGAATGGAGAGACCCAGTACTTC
CASWGFGNGETQYF
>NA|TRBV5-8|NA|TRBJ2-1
TGTGCCAGCAGCTTCGGGGGACAGTTCTCCTACAATGAGCAGTTCTTC
CASSFGGQFSYNEQFF
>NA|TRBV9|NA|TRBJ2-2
TGTGCCAGCAGCGTACCCCGGCAGGCCGGGGAGCTGTTTTTT
CASSVPRQAGELFF
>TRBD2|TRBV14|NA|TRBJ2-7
TGTGCCAGCAGCACAGGACTAGCGGGAGCGGGATACGAGCAGTACTTC
CASSTGLAGAGYEQYF
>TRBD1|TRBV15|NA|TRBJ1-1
TGTGCCACCAGCAGAGGGACAGGGATGGTGAACACTGAAGCTTTCTTT
CATSRGTGMVNTEAFF
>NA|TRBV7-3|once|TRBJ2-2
TGTGCCAGCAGCCCTATGGGGAGTGTGGGGGTAACCGGGGAGCTGTTTTTT
CASSPMGSVGVTGELFF
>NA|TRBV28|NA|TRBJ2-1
TGTGCCAGCAGTTTAAGGAACCGCCGGAGCTCCTACAATGAGCAGTTCTTC
CASSLRNRRSSYNEQFF
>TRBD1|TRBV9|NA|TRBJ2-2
TGTGCCAGCAGCCCCCGGACAGGATCGGCCGGGGAGCTGTTTTTT
CASSPRTGSAGELFF
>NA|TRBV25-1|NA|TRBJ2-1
TGTGCCAGCAGTGAATCAGCGGGCTCGGAGCAGTTCTTC
CASSESAGSEQFF
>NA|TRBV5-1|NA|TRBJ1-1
TGCGCCAGCAGCCAGGGGAACACTGAAGCTTTCTTT
CASSQGNTEAFF
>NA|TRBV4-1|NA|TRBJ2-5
TGCGCCAGCAGCCAAGATGTAGAAGAGACCCAGTACTTC
CASSQDVEETQYF
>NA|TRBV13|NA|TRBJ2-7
TGTGCCAGCAGCTTAGGGGCAGGAAGGGTTGGATACTACGAGCAGTACTTC
CASSLGAGRVGYYEQYF
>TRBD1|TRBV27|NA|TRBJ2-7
TGTGCCAGCAGGATAGGGGGACAGGGGGCCCACGAGCAGTACTTC
CASRIGGQGAHEQYF
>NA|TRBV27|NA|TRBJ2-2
TGTGCCAGCAGGCCCGGGACGAACACCGGGGAGCTGTTTTTT
CASRPGTNTGELFF
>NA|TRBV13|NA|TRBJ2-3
TGTGCCAGCAGCTTATTAGGGAACACAGATACGCAGTATTTT
CASSLLGNTDTQYF
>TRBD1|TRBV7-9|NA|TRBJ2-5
TGTGCCAGCAGCCCATGGACAGGGGGCGGGGAGACCCAGTACTTC
CASSPWTGGGETQYF
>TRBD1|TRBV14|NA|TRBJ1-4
TGTGCCAGCAGCCCGCAGGGGGTGTCTAATGAAAAACTGTTTTTT
CASSPQGVSNEKLFF
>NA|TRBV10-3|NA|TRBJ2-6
TGTGCCATCAGCCCCGTGGGCTTGTCCTCTGGGGCCAACGTCCTGACTTTC
CAISPVGLSSGANVLTF
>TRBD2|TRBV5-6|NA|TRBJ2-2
TGTGCCAGCAGCTTGATGGGTAGCGGGAGCACCGGGGAGCTGTTTTTT
CASSLMGSGSTGELFF
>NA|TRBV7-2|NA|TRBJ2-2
TGTGCCAGCAGCCTCCTCGGCCTAGGGGAGCTGTTTTTT
CASSLLGLGELFF
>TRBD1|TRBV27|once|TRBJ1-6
TGTGCCAGCAGTCCAGGGACAGCTAATTCACCCCTCCACTTT
CASSPGTANSPLHF
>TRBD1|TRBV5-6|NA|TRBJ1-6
TGTGCCAGCAGCCTTGGGACAGGGGGTTCACCCCTCCACTTT
CASSLGTGGSPLHF
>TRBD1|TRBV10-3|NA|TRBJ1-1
TGTGCCATCAGGAATTCGCGGGACAGCGAAAGGACTGAAGCTTTCTTT
CAIRNSRDSERTEAFF
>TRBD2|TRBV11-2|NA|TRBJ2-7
TGTGCCAGCAGCTCCGCCCGACTAGCGACTTACTACGAGCAGTACTTC
CASSSARLATYYEQYF
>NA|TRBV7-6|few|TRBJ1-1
TGTGCCAGCAGCTCGGAAACGAACACTGAAGCTTTCTTT
CASSSETNTEAFF
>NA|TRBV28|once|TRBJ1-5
TGTGCCAGCAGTTTAGGGGAGGAGCTTCAGCCCCAGCATTTT
CASSLGEELQPQHF
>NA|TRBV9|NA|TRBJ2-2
TGTGCCAGCAGCTCGACCACCGGGGAGCTGTTTTTT
CASSSTTGELFF
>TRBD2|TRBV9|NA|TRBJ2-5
TGTGCCAGCAGCGCCGCGGGGGGGCCGGAGACCCAGTACTTC
CASSAAGGPETQYF
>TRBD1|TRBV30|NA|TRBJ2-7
TGTGCCTGGTCACCGGGACAGGCAGTCTACGAGCAGTACTTC
CAWSPGQAVYEQYF
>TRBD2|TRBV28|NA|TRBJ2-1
TGTGCCAGCAGTTTTCGTCTAGCGGGGGGCTACAATGAGCAGTTCTTC
CASSFRLAGGYNEQFF
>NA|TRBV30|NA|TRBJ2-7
TGTGCCTGGAGTGGCATCGGGTGGGGCGAGCAGTACTTC
CAWSGIGWGEQYF
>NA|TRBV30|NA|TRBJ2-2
TGTGCCTCCCTTACACTAAACGGCGGGGAGCTGTTTTTT
CASLTLNGGELFF
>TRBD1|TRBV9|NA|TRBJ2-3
TGTGCCAGCAGCGTAGAGGGGACAGGGGCCCTGGAGGGAGATACGCAGTATTTT
CASSVEGTGALEGDTQYF
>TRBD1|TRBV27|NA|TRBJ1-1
TGTGCCAGCAGTCCCCTTGGACAGGGGGGCACTGAAGCTTTCTTT
CASSPLGQGGTEAFF
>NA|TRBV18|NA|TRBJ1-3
TGTGCCAGCTCACAACTAATACAGGGCTCTGGAAACACCATATATTTT
CASSQLIQGSGNTIYF
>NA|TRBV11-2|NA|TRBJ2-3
TGTGCCAGCAGCTTAGATCACGGGAGAGAAGGAGGGGATACGCAGTATTTT
CASSLDHGREGGDTQYF